This T cell receptor (beta chain) was identified in a study of chemoradiotherapy in HPV16-positive cancers (dated by TCRdb to about 2022). As for the study more broadly: Functional T-cell assays on cells from a couple of HPV16-positive patients defined candidate HPV-specific T-cell clones and common TCR motifs. The study asked whether T-cell immunity to the HPV oncoproteins E6 and E7 changes during chemoradiotherapy and whether this immunity affects survival. The candidate HPV-specific TCRs and motifs were then tracked in TCR repertoires from over 85 patients with HPV-related cancers. Study-wide findings and limitations: Only a couple of HPV16-positive patients were used to derive the functional definition of HPV-specific T cells, and the survival association was reported for HPV16-positive patients. Improved recurrence-free survival in HPV16-positive patients was associated with expansion of HPV-responsive T cells during chemoradiotherapy. Expansion of candidate HPV-specific clones and E7-related TCR motifs was observed in the tumor microenvironment during treatment, whereas no such expansion was observed for non-HPV-specific T cells.

Because repertoires were sampled repeatedly during chemoradiotherapy, clonal expansion in the tumor microenvironment could be followed. To note about this clone: The antigen it binds to is not known. No base-level quality is on record; no much larger clone is a single base apart.

The library was generated by the immunoSEQ multiplex PCR assay. This is the immuneACCESS table as TCRdb keeps it, with only in-frame sequences that have V and J called. A part of the clones is gone; compared with another copy, unresolved V genes explain less than half, and the rest is unexplained. A total of about 11,000 clones appear in this sample, about 89% of them only once. The top ten clonotypes cover around 1.7% of the sample. The germline V gene sets CDR1 to SGHRS and CDR2 to YFSETQ. V is pruned by 4 bases and J by 5 bases, leaving 6 bases of the junction without a gene match. From the cysteine through the phenylalanine, the CDR3 covers 15 amino acids. Just the 45-base CDR3 DNA is kept, in frame starting at base 1.

The receptor was isolated from a human donor with HPV-associated anogenital cancer. The rearrangement joined TRBV5-1 to TRBJ1-5; TRBD1 aligns with 10 central bases. The sample in question was blood, obtained from a patient who underwent chemoradiotherapy. In nucleotides, the sequence is TGCGCCAGCAGCGCGGGACAGGGGAAGGATCAGCCCCAGCATTTT. Its product reads: CASSAGQGKDQPQHF.